These T cell receptor beta chains were read from a single sample in a study of T cells expressing NK-cell markers. TCRdb re-called the 5' RACE reads and catalogs CDR3 proteins one per entry, DNA excluded. The table lists 450,000 to 600,000 distinct CDR3 sequences. Sequencing was done on a sample of blood T cells: a sorted CD56 or NKG2C T cell subset, CD4+ or CD8+ T cells, or bulk PBMC T cells (not recorded which). The receptors here all came from a man aged 18 to 29 in good health. Each CDR3 is given with its conserved first and last residue. The order of the fields is V gene, J gene, CDR3 protein.

v_gene: TRBV6-1
j_gene: TRBJ1-5
CDR3aa: CASTIRDRYSNQPQHF

v_gene: TRBV6-5
j_gene: TRBJ2-2
CDR3aa: CASKRENQAGELFF

v_gene: TRBV7-9
j_gene: TRBJ1-1
CDR3aa: CASRWGQNTEAFF

v_gene: TRBV7-3
j_gene: TRBJ2-2
CDR3aa: CASSLMSGGANTGELFF

v_gene: TRBV7-8
j_gene: TRBJ1-5
CDR3aa: CASSWDRGHYQPQHF

v_gene: TRBV25-1
j_gene: TRBJ2-2
CDR3aa: CASSETRGRGELFF

v_gene: TRBV19
j_gene: TRBJ2-2
CDR3aa: CASSIFQREDTGELFF

v_gene: TRBV5-1
j_gene: TRBJ2-1
CDR3aa: CASSFDPQGYNEQFF

v_gene: TRBV2
j_gene: TRBJ2-3
CDR3aa: CASRTQGAEDTQYF

v_gene: TRBV12-3/TRBV12-4
j_gene: TRBJ2-3
CDR3aa: CASSLGPGSTDTQYF

v_gene: TRBV19
j_gene: TRBJ2-4
CDR3aa: CASSTPGLAKNIQYF

v_gene: TRBV7-9
j_gene: TRBJ2-3
CDR3aa: CASTLPEGLASTDTQYF

v_gene: TRBV4-1
j_gene: TRBJ2-1
CDR3aa: CASSPWTSGRSYEQFF

v_gene: TRBV12-3/TRBV12-4
j_gene: TRBJ2-6
CDR3aa: CASSFQGAGANVLTF

v_gene: TRBV7-2
j_gene: TRBJ1-4
CDR3aa: CASSPRQGREKLFF

v_gene: TRBV20-1
j_gene: TRBJ2-5
CDR3aa: CSASPGTGLAGLETQYF

v_gene: TRBV7-8
j_gene: TRBJ2-1
CDR3aa: CASSRTSGMYNEQFF

v_gene: TRBV10-3
j_gene: TRBJ1-5
CDR3aa: CAISGQTDQPQHF

v_gene: TRBV9
j_gene: TRBJ2-2
CDR3aa: CASSGWTGGAGELFF

v_gene: TRBV9
j_gene: TRBJ2-3
CDR3aa: CASSPTGYTQYF

v_gene: TRBV12-3/TRBV12-4
j_gene: TRBJ2-5
CDR3aa: CASTEAGGVKTQYF

v_gene: TRBV28
j_gene: TRBJ2-3
CDR3aa: CASSPRLASSTDTQYF

v_gene: TRBV7-9
j_gene: TRBJ2-1
CDR3aa: CASSSLDRAATNEQFF

v_gene: TRBV5-6
j_gene: TRBJ1-2
CDR3aa: CASVIQGQGHYGYTF

v_gene: TRBV21-1
j_gene: TRBJ2-4
CDR3aa: CASTSGRAFNIQYF

v_gene: TRBV29-1
j_gene: TRBJ2-1
CDR3aa: CSVVKIAGINEQFF

v_gene: TRBV15
j_gene: TRBJ1-1
CDR3aa: CATSLTANTEAFF

v_gene: TRBV20-1
j_gene: TRBJ2-5
CDR3aa: CSARIQMGTQYF

v_gene: TRBV7-9
j_gene: TRBJ2-5
CDR3aa: CASSPARSGSDRETQYF

v_gene: TRBV7-2
j_gene: TRBJ2-1
CDR3aa: CASSRLRLAGVEQFF

v_gene: TRBV6-5
j_gene: TRBJ1-5
CDR3aa: CASTNLRNSNQPQHF

v_gene: TRBV6-2/TRBV6-3
j_gene: TRBJ2-1
CDR3aa: CASSYSYRASGFF

v_gene: TRBV10-3
j_gene: TRBJ1-6
CDR3aa: CAISTGGSGDSPLHF

v_gene: TRBV4-3
j_gene: TRBJ2-1
CDR3aa: CASSQAGLAGGRNYNEQFF

v_gene: TRBV27
j_gene: TRBJ2-1
CDR3aa: CASSSLAEARPSYNEQFF

v_gene: TRBV6-2/TRBV6-3
j_gene: TRBJ2-4
CDR3aa: CASSRGRREGAKNIQYF

v_gene: TRBV18
j_gene: TRBJ2-7
CDR3aa: CASSVSRDRNEQYF

v_gene: TRBV21-1
j_gene: TRBJ2-4
CDR3aa: CASSGVAGKNIQYF

v_gene: TRBV24-1
j_gene: TRBJ2-7
CDR3aa: CATSDRKGLAGTYEQYF

v_gene: TRBV6-2/TRBV6-3
j_gene: TRBJ2-7
CDR3aa: CASDGQGDKGYEQYF

v_gene: TRBV4-2
j_gene: TRBJ1-6
CDR3aa: CASSQDYGGGSSYNSPLHF

v_gene: TRBV12-3/TRBV12-4
j_gene: TRBJ2-2
CDR3aa: CASSLGTSGRASGELFF

v_gene: TRBV6-2/TRBV6-3
j_gene: TRBJ2-7
CDR3aa: CASSLFYGEQYF

v_gene: TRBV6-1
j_gene: TRBJ1-5
CDR3aa: CASRSSGNHQPQHF

v_gene: TRBV5-1
j_gene: TRBJ2-5
CDR3aa: CASRTSGDLETQYF

v_gene: TRBV20-1
j_gene: TRBJ2-1
CDR3aa: CSAASGSAHNEQFF

v_gene: TRBV4-2
j_gene: TRBJ2-7
CDR3aa: CASSHLGASGTREQYF